Below, 26 T cell receptor beta chains from the same sample are listed, as sequenced in a study of cytomegalovirus exposure and HLA in healthy donors (dated by TCRdb to about 2017). The library relied on the immunoSEQ multiplex PCR assay. For the multiplex PCR, a mixture combining 60 forward primers for TCR Vbeta segments and 13 reverse primers for TCR Jbeta segments was used. TCRdb retrieved this table from immuneACCESS and kept in-frame rearrangements only. Not all clones are present; in checked studies, unresolved V genes account for under half, and no reason is known for the remainder. The sample table holds about 150,000 clones. Together, the top ten hold around 1.5% of the sample. Material: PBMCs. The receptors here all came from a woman between 45 and 60 years old in good health and CMV-seronegative.

The V call is TRBV6-1, the J call TRBJ1-2; 8 bases are shared with TRBD1. The germline V gene encodes CDR1 MNHNS and CDR2 SASEGT. V trimming: 6 bases; J trimming: 7 bases; junction bases outside the gene matches: 10. The CDR3 spans 14 residues. Here the CDR3 reads CASRGLQGGGGYTF. In DNA, the CDR3 is TGTGCCAGCAGGGGCCTACAGGGGGGAGGTGGCTACACCTTC.

The rearrangement uses TRBV9 and TRBJ2-5; TRBD2 aligns across 7 bases. The junction had 7 bases not matched to a gene; V was cut back by 0 bases and J by 5 bases. The CDR3 spans 15 residues. CDR1 and CDR2 from the germline V gene are SGDLS and YYNGEE. This CDR3 is CASSVEERGKETQYF. In nucleotides, the CDR3 is TGTGCCAGCAGCGTAGAGGAGCGGGGAAAGGAGACCCAGTACTTC. The full variable domain, completed using reference TRBV9 and TRBJ2-5, is DSGVTQTPKHLITATGQRVTLRCSPRSGDLSVYWYQQSLDQGLQFLIQYYNGEERAKGNILERFSAQQFPDLHSELNLSSLELGDSALYFCASSVEERGKETQYFGPGTRLLVL.

The chain uses TRBV5-4 and TRBJ2-7, with 12 bases fitting TRBD2. The germline gives CDR1 SGHNT, CDR2 YYREEE (reference sequence). V gave up 4 bases and J gave up 4 bases; unmatched junction bases: 6. CDR3 length: 15 residues. The chain's CDR3 is CASSRGLAGTYEQYF. CDR3 coding DNA: TGTGCCAGCAGCCGAGGACTAGCGGGGACATACGAGCAGTACTTC. Combining the CDR3 with reference TRBV5-4 and TRBJ2-7 gives the whole variable domain ETGVTQSPTHLIKTRGQQVTLRCSSQSGHNTVSWYQQALGQGPQFIFQYYREEENGRGNFPPRFSGLQFPNYSSELNVNALELDDSALYLCASSRGLAGTYEQYFGPGTRLTVT.

The V call is TRBV7-2, the J call TRBJ2-1, with 9 bases aligning to TRBD2. Germline V CDR1 and CDR2: SGHTA, FQGNSA. There are 16 residues in the CDR3. The ends lost 5 bases at V and 7 bases at J; junction bases unmatched: 12. The CDR3 DNA follows: TGTGCCAGCAGCGAGGATGGAACTAGCGGGTTGAATGAGCAGTTCTTC. Translating it yields CASSEDGTSGLNEQFF.

The V and J genes are TRBV5-1 and TRBJ1-2; D ambiguous. The CDR3 has 15 amino acids. V was cut by 0 bases and J by 1 base, with 10 bases left in between. Germline V CDR1 and CDR2: SGHRS, YFSETQ. CDR3 loop: CASSLGDGDNYGYTF. The CDR3 DNA reads TGCGCCAGCAGCTTGGGTGACGGAGATAACTATGGCTACACCTTC.

The genes are TRBV5-4 and TRBJ2-7; 7 nucleotides match TRBD2. CDR1 is SGHNT and CDR2 is YYREEE in the germline V gene (reference sequence). This CDR3 comprises 14 residues. The junction had 3 bases not matched to a gene; V was cut back by 3 bases and J by 0 bases. The CDR3 loop is CASSSGGGSYEQYF. The CDR3 nucleotides read TGTGCCAGCAGCTCGGGCGGGGGCTCCTACGAGCAGTACTTC.

The J gene is TRBJ1-6, the V gene TRBV6-6; no clear D gene. Trimming removed 4 bases at V and 7 bases at J, with 2 bases between. The CDR3 contains 11 residues. Germline lookup yields CDR1 MNHNY and CDR2 SVGAGI (reference sequence). CDR3 sequence reads: CASSSNSPLHF. CDR3 nucleotides: TGTGCCAGCAGTTCGAATTCACCCCTCCACTTT.

This rearrangement joins TRBV29-1 to TRBJ1-4; TRBD1 matches 8 bases. The trim removed 3 bases at V and 8 bases at J, leaving 17 bases unmatched. This CDR3 is built from 17 residues. The germline V gene encodes CDR1 SQVTM and CDR2 ANQGSEA. CDR3 sequence (DNA): TGCAGCGTTGAGGGGGTGACAGGGGCGCGGGTAGGGGAAAAACTGTTTTTT. Its translation is CSVEGVTGARVGEKLFF.

V gene TRBV4-2 combines with J gene TRBJ2-7; TRBD2 matches at 9 bases. V shed 4 bases and J 2 bases; nucleotides not matched to a gene: 6. CDR3 length: 15 residues. Germline V CDR1 and CDR2: LGHNA, YNFKEQ. The CDR3 region has the DNA TGTGCCAGCAGCCCTAGCGGGACTGAACCCTACGAGCAGTACTTC. It yields the protein CASSPSGTEPYEQYF.

The genes are TRBV5-4 and TRBJ2-7; TRBD2 is a possible D gene (5 bases). V was pared by 0 bases and J by 7 bases, with 11 bases between. Germline CDR1 reads SGHNT; CDR2 reads YYREEE (reference sequence). CDR3 length: 13 amino acids. The CDR3: CASSLGGPKEQYF. CDR3 bases: TGTGCCAGCAGCTTGGGCGGGCCGAAGGAGCAGTACTTC.

The chain employs TRBV16 and TRBJ1-5, with D tentatively TRBD1 (6 bases). CDR3 length: 13 residues. From germline, CDR1 is KGHSY and CDR2 FQNENV. Trimming removed 6 bases at V and 4 bases at J, with 10 bases between. CDR3 sequence (DNA): TGTGCCAGCAGGCAAGGGGGGAATCAGCCCCAGCATTTT. Translating gives CASRQGGNQPQHF.

This chain connects TRBV9 to TRBJ2-1, with 7 bases fitting TRBD2. Looked up from germline, CDR1 is SGDLS and CDR2 is YYNGEE. The CDR3 consists of 16 residues. Trimming took 0 bases from V and 2 from J; bases not matched to a gene: 5. CDR3 nucleotides: TGTGCCAGCAGCGTAGGGGGGGGAGGGACCTACAATGAGCAGTTCTTC. Its translation: CASSVGGGGTYNEQFF. The full variable domain, with the rest looked up from reference TRBV9 and TRBJ2-1, is DSGVTQTPKHLITATGQRVTLRCSPRSGDLSVYWYQQSLDQGLQFLIQYYNGEERAKGNILERFSAQQFPDLHSELNLSSLELGDSALYFCASSVGGGGTYNEQFFGPGTRLTVL.

The chain combines TRBV11-3 with TRBJ2-2; D might be TRBD1 (6 bases). Trimming took off 2 bases at V and 0 bases at J, with 7 bases between the two ends. Germline V gene sequence: CDR1 SGHNT, CDR2 YENEEA. CDR3 length: 15 amino acids. The CDR3 sequence: CASSLRTANTGELFF. As DNA, the CDR3 is TGTGCCAGCAGCTTACGGACAGCGAACACCGGGGAGCTGTTTTTT.

The rearrangement links TRBV19 to TRBJ2-5; 8 bases align to TRBD2. Germline loops: CDR1 LNHDA, CDR2 SQIVND (reference sequence). This CDR3 region has 16 residues. Germline trimming cut 3 bases from V and 5 bases from J; bases unmatched to any gene: 11. CDR3 amino acids: CASSIGLAREGETQYF. The CDR3 DNA sequence: TGTGCCAGTAGTATTGGACTAGCCCGAGAGGGCGAGACCCAGTACTTC. The full variable domain, with the rest looked up from reference TRBV19 and TRBJ2-5, is DGGITQSPKYLFRKEGQNVTLSCEQNLNHDAMYWYRQDPGQGLRLIYYSQIVNDFQKGDIAEGYSVSREKKESFPLTVTSAQKNPTAFYLCASSIGLAREGETQYFGPGTRLLVL.

This chain uses TRBV28 with TRBJ1-5; TRBD1 matches 8 bases. V was clipped by 7 bases and J by 7 bases; unmatched bases: 12. This CDR3 has 15 amino acids. Germline CDR1 reads MDHEN; CDR2 reads SYDVKM. For the CDR3, the DNA is TGTGCCAGCATTCAGAACGGACAGGGACGCCAGCCCCAGCATTTT. This translates into CASIQNGQGRQPQHF.

The chain has TRBV6-5 and TRBJ1-5; 7 bases map to TRBD1. V was pared by 6 bases and J by 9 bases, with 8 bases of the junction left unmatched. Germline values: CDR1 MNHEY, CDR2 SVGAGI. This CDR3 has 13 amino acids. In DNA, the CDR3 is TGTGCCAGCAGGACAGGGTCCCAGGGGCCCCAGCATTTT. It is translated as CASRTGSQGPQHF.

The V and J genes are TRBV6-1 and TRBJ2-7; maybe TRBD1 (6 bases). The germline V gene encodes CDR1 MNHNS and CDR2 SASEGT. The CDR3 consists of 13 residues. Trimming cost V 4 bases and J 5 bases, with 12 bases left between them. CDR3 DNA sequence: TGTGCCAGCAGTGTAGGACAGCGTAACGAGCAGTACTTC. Translation gives CASSVGQRNEQYF.

The chain is built from TRBV13 and TRBJ2-1, with D hard to call. The V gene's germline CDR1 is PRHDT and CDR2 FYEKMQ (reference sequence). The CDR3 consists of 15 residues. V was trimmed by 4 bases and J by 10 bases, leaving 20 bases between them. The CDR3 protein is CASSSSPVRRVEQFF. CDR3 nucleotide sequence: TGTGCCAGCAGCTCCAGCCCAGTGAGGCGCGTCGAGCAGTTCTTC.

The rearrangement links TRBV6-5 to TRBJ2-3; D may be TRBD1 (7 bases). Germline-derived CDR1 and CDR2 are MNHEY and SVGAGI. The CDR3 is made up of 14 amino acids. With 6 bases removed from V and 4 bases from J, the gap between germline ends came to 14 bases. CDR3 amino acids: CASRRRGRADTQYF. In DNA, the CDR3 is TGTGCCAGCAGACGGAGGGGGCGGGCAGATACGCAGTATTTT.

This chain links TRBV9 with TRBJ1-5, with a possible D match to TRBD1 (6 bases). The CDR3 consists of 16 residues. Germline values: CDR1 SGDLS, CDR2 YYNGEE. The V end was cut by 4 bases, the J end by 7 bases, with 21 bases between. CDR3 protein: CASSPTPYVGAQPQHF. CDR3 DNA sequence: TGTGCCAGCAGCCCCACCCCATATGTGGGGGCACAGCCCCAGCATTTT.

The chain links TRBV28 to TRBJ1-5; no firm D call. V lost 7 bases and J 5 bases, leaving 9 bases between the germline ends. Germline loops: CDR1 MDHEN, CDR2 SYDVKM. There are 12 residues in the CDR3. The CDR3 loop is CASTMEDQPQHF. The CDR3 nucleotides read TGTGCCAGCACCATGGAGGATCAGCCCCAGCATTTT.

V usage is TRBV28 and J usage is TRBJ1-1; TRBD1 matches at 9 bases. The CDR3 covers 14 residues. CDR1 is MDHEN, CDR2 SYDVKM, per germline. Unmatched junction bases numbered 3, after V lost 6 bases and J lost 1 base. This CDR3 reads CASRGTGTNTEAFF. Here the CDR3 DNA reads TGTGCCAGCAGAGGGACAGGGACGAACACTGAAGCTTTCTTT.

This sequence joins TRBV4-1 and TRBJ1-4, with TRBD1 matching 9 bases. V lost 1 base to trimming and J lost 8 bases; unmatched junction nucleotides: 5. CDR1 MGHRA and CDR2 YSYEKL come from the germline V gene. The CDR3 consists of 15 residues. DNA of the CDR3: TGCGCCAGCAGCCAAGGGGACAGGGTGACGGAAAAACTGTTTTTT. Translated, it gives CASSQGDRVTEKLFF.

The gene calls are TRBV18 and TRBJ2-2; D not resolved. The germline gives CDR1 KGHSH, CDR2 LQKENI. The CDR3 runs to 14 residues. V was shortened by 2 bases and J by 7 bases, with 11 bases between the two germline ends. The CDR3 nucleotides are TGTGCCAGCTCACCAACCAGCGCGGACGGGGAGCTGTTTTTT. As protein: CASSPTSADGELFF.

The chain carries TRBV9 and TRBJ2-3; the D gene is possibly TRBD2 (6 bases). The germline V gene encodes CDR1 SGDLS and CDR2 YYNGEE. Deletions cut 4 bases from V and 3 bases from J, with 18 bases between. This CDR3 is built from 16 residues. The CDR3 here is CASSRRGGDGTDTQYF. CDR3 DNA sequence: TGTGCCAGCAGCCGCCGGGGAGGAGATGGGACAGATACGCAGTATTTT.

The J gene is TRBJ2-7, the V gene TRBV21-1; the listed D gene, TRBD1, was not tested against the DNA. TRBV21-1 is shown as a pseudogene. The CDR3 length is 13 residues. The CDR3 region has the DNA TGTGCCAGCAGCAAACCAGGGCGTCGCGAGCAGTACTTC. Its protein is CASSKPGRREQYF.